Following are 17 T cell receptor beta chains from one sample sequenced in a study of control samples from healthy donors and cancer patients. Assay: immunoSEQ multiplex PCR; the TCRdb copy retains only in-frame clones and omits some. The sample carries under 90,000 clones, approximately 92% recorded once. The sequencing input was blood. The origin of the receptors is a woman aged 60-75 years in good health.

This chain joins TRBV6-4 and TRBJ2-1; TRBD2 matches at 12 bases. After removal of 2 bases from V and 8 bases from J, the junction contained 7 bases not matched to a gene. The V gene's germline CDR1 is MRHNA and CDR2 SNTAGT. CDR3 length: 16 amino acids. The CDR3 DNA sequence: TGTGCCAGCAGTGACCGACTAGCGGGAGCTGTCCATGAGCAGTTCTTC. Protein sequence: CASSDRLAGAVHEQFF.

V and J are TRBV24-1 and TRBJ2-7, with D hard to call. Germline V gives CDR1 KGHDR, CDR2 SFDVKD. CDR3 size: 13 residues. Trimming stripped 7 bases from V and 3 bases from J, with 12 bases between. CDR3 DNA: TGTGCCACCAGCCGACTGGACGGCTACGAGCAGTACTTC. Protein: CATSRLDGYEQYF.

This chain links TRBV20-1 with TRBJ2-1, with 10 bases matching TRBD2. The V segment lost 5 bases and the J segment 15 bases; nucleotides outside the gene matches: 7. Germline lookup yields CDR1 DFQATT and CDR2 SNEGSKA (reference sequence). This CDR3 comprises 11 residues. The CDR3 spells CSASTSGNPFF. The CDR3 DNA is TGCAGTGCTTCAACTAGCGGGAACCCGTTCTTC.

The chain combines TRBV10-3 with TRBJ1-1; TRBD1 is a possible D gene (5 bases). This CDR3 has 14 residues. In germline, CDR1 is ENHRY, CDR2 SYGVKD. Trimming took off 0 bases at V and 1 base at J, with 6 bases between the two ends. CDR3 in amino acids: CAISESGGNTEAFF. CDR3 DNA sequence: TGTGCCATCAGTGAGTCCGGGGGGAACACTGAAGCTTTCTTT.

The chain has TRBV28 and TRBJ2-7; no clear D. Germline CDR1 reads MDHEN; CDR2 reads SYDVKM. This CDR3 has 13 residues. V was shortened by 2 bases and J by 6 bases, with 11 bases between the two germline ends. CDR3 DNA: TGTGCCAGCAGTTTACCCAGCCTGGGCGAGCAGTACTTC. This encodes CASSLPSLGEQYF.

This clone was seen once. The genes are TRBV6-2 or TRBV6-3 and TRBJ2-7, with no clear D. Germline loops: CDR1 MNHEY, CDR2 SVGEGT. The CDR3 consists of 14 residues. Trimming removed 4 bases from V and 5 bases from J, with 15 bases in between. The CDR3 loop reads CASSFRRNSHEQYF. For the CDR3, the DNA is TGTGCCAGCAGTTTTCGCAGAAATTCCCACGAGCAGTACTTC.

CDR3 DNA sequence: TGCAGTGCTAGTTCGAGCGGTAATGAGCAGTTCTTC. It is translated as CSASSSGNEQFF. V usage is TRBV20-1 and J usage is TRBJ2-1; a weak D match, TRBD2 (5 bases). The CDR3 loop spans 12 amino acids. Germline CDR1 is DFQATT and CDR2 is SNEGSKA (reference sequence). V was pared by 3 bases and J by 7 bases, with 10 bases between.

This chain uses TRBV4-2 with TRBJ1-6; a possible D gene is TRBD1 (6 bases). CDR3 size: 15 residues. The ends were cut back, 4 bases at V and 10 bases at J, with 17 bases in the middle. In germline, CDR1 is LGHNA, CDR2 YNFKEQ. CDR3 amino acids: CASSLETGRQSPLHF. The CDR3 DNA is TGTGCCAGCAGCCTAGAAACAGGGAGACAATCACCCCTCCACTTT.

This clone was picked up one time. The V call is TRBV3-1 (or the pseudogene TRBV3-2), the J call TRBJ1-2; 8 positions match TRBD1. CDR1 and CDR2 (germline): LGHDT, YNNKEL (reference sequence). This CDR3 has 15 residues. V dropped 1 base and J dropped 4; count of bases not matched to a gene: 5. The CDR3 nucleotides read TGTGCCAGCAGCCAAGGGACAGGGAGGGGCTATGGCTACACCTTC. Protein product: CASSQGTGRGYGYTF.

The genes are TRBV2 and TRBJ1-1; D ambiguous. Germline V lookup: CDR1 SNHLY, CDR2 FYNNEI. This CDR3 has 13 residues. With 3 bases removed from V and 10 bases from J, the gap between germline ends came to 15 bases. This chain's CDR3 is CASSDPLMGSAFF. DNA of the CDR3: TGTGCCAGCAGTGATCCCTTGATGGGGTCAGCTTTCTTT.

The chain uses TRBV5-1 and TRBJ2-1; D is perhaps TRBD1 or TRBD2 (6 bases each). V lost 6 bases and J lost 7, with 20 bases in between. The CDR3 runs to 15 residues. Germline V gives CDR1 SGHRS, CDR2 YFSETQ. The CDR3 reads CASTRGLTNKNEQFF. The CDR3 nucleotides are TGCGCCAGCACCAGGGGACTGACAAATAAAAATGAGCAGTTCTTC.

The rearrangement joins TRBV5-6 to TRBJ1-1, with D unclear. With 0 bases removed from V and 0 bases from J, the gap between germline ends came to 9 bases. Per germline, CDR1 SGHDT and CDR2 YYEEEE. CDR3 length: 15 residues. In nucleotides, the CDR3 is TGTGCCAGCAGCTTGGTTGGACGTGTGAACACTGAAGCTTTCTTT. Translating it yields CASSLVGRVNTEAFF.

The chain combines TRBV9 with TRBJ2-1; D perhaps matches TRBD2 (5 bases). Between the trimmed V and J ends, which lost 0 bases and 0 bases, there was a span of 7 bases. This CDR3 is built from 15 residues. Germline V gene sequence: CDR1 SGDLS, CDR2 YYNGEE. CDR3: CASSVVGSSYNEQFF. The CDR3 nucleotides read TGTGCCAGCAGCGTAGTGGGGAGCTCCTACAATGAGCAGTTCTTC. Drawing the rest from reference TRBV9 and TRBJ2-1, the complete variable domain is DSGVTQTPKHLITATGQRVTLRCSPRSGDLSVYWYQQSLDQGLQFLIQYYNGEERAKGNILERFSAQQFPDLHSELNLSSLELGDSALYFCASSVVGSSYNEQFFGPGTRLTVL.

CDR3 DNA: TGTGCCATCAGTGTTTTGGCCGACACCGGGGAGCTGTTTTTT. It codes for CAISVLADTGELFF. V usage is TRBV10-3 and J usage is TRBJ2-2; D is undetermined. Trimming stripped 4 bases from V and 3 bases from J, with 9 bases between. Looked up from germline, CDR1 is ENHRY and CDR2 is SYGVKD. The CDR3 is made up of 14 amino acids.

The chain is built from TRBV3-1 (or the pseudogene TRBV3-2) and TRBJ1-1, with D hard to call. V was trimmed by 0 bases and J by 4 bases, leaving 6 bases between them. CDR1 is LGHDT and CDR2 is YNNKEL in the germline V gene (reference sequence). The CDR3 is made up of 13 amino acids. The DNA for the CDR3 is TGTGCCAGCAGCCAAGATGGCAGCACTGAAGCTTTCTTT. Protein product: CASSQDGSTEAFF.

This rearrangement joins TRBV3-1 (or the pseudogene TRBV3-2) to TRBJ2-7; D not certain. This CDR3 contains 16 residues. Per germline, CDR1 LGHDT and CDR2 YNNKEL (reference sequence). V lost 5 bases and J 0 bases, leaving 17 bases between the germline ends. For the CDR3, the DNA is TGTGCCAGCAGCGCATTGAACCTGTTTAGCTCCTACGAGCAGTACTTC. Encoded protein: CASSALNLFSSYEQYF.

The rearrangement links TRBV18 to TRBJ1-6; 8 nucleotides agree with TRBD1. Germline V gene data show CDR1 as KGHSH and CDR2 as LQKENI. The CDR3 totals 14 residues. Trimming cost V 8 bases and J 7 bases; bases outside gene matches: 7. CDR3 region: CASADREGNSPLHF. The CDR3 coding sequence is TGTGCCAGCGCGGACAGGGAGGGGAATTCACCCCTCCACTTT.